The next 13 T cell receptor beta chains were all read from a single sample in a study of type 1 regulatory T cells. MiXCR, run by TCRdb on the reads, gives a single entry per CDR3 protein. The sample comprises approximately 45,000 distinct CDR3 sequences, more than 9% of which are singletons, and 8% to 8.5% rests with the top ten. No antigens are known for them. The sequenced material came from cultured non-Tr1 T cells, either the whole culture or a sorted T cell fraction (not recorded which). Receptor source: a human donor in good health.

This clonotype was counted many times. The chain is built from TRBV7-6 and TRBJ2-1; D is possibly TRBD2 (6 bases). This CDR3 region has 13 residues. Trimming took 4 bases from V and 2 from J, leaving 6 bases between them. Germline loops: CDR1 SGHVS, CDR2 FNYEAQ. The CDR3 sequence: CASSWTTYNEQFF. The CDR3 DNA reads TGTGCCAGCAGCTGGACTACCTACAATGAGCAGTTCTTC.

This clonotype qualifies as medium-sized (0.01 to 0.1%). The chain uses TRBV20-1 and TRBJ2-1; 12 bases are shared with TRBD2. The CDR3 is 15 amino acids. Germline V gene lookup returns CDR1 DFQATT and CDR2 SNEGSKA (reference sequence). V trimming: 4 bases; J trimming: 3 bases; junction bases outside the gene matches: 4. Here the CDR3 reads CSATTSGRGYNEQFF. CDR3 nucleotide sequence: TGCAGTGCTACGACTAGCGGGAGAGGCTACAATGAGCAGTTCTTC.

The chain couples TRBV5-1 to TRBJ2-1, with TRBD1 matching 8 bases. Germline V lookup: CDR1 SGHRS, CDR2 YFSETQ. The CDR3 has 14 residues. Trimming at V came to 4 bases and at J to 6 bases, leaving 6 bases not matched to a gene. CDR3 sequence reads: CASSPDRVGNEQFF. The CDR3 DNA sequence: TGCGCCAGCAGCCCGGACAGGGTTGGCAATGAGCAGTTCTTC.

V is TRBV2 and J is TRBJ2-5, with a weak D call TRBD2 (6 bases). The CDR3 covers 12 residues. Germline V CDR1 and CDR2: SNHLY, FYNNEI. V lost 6 bases and J lost 5, with 10 bases in between. This chain's CDR3 is CASRGGGETQYF. The CDR3 nucleotides read TGTGCCAGCAGGGGGGGTGGCGAGACCCAGTACTTC.

The V and J genes are TRBV19 and TRBJ2-3; D remains unclear. CDR3 length: 11 amino acids. Between the trimmed V and J ends, which lost 3 bases and 4 bases, there was a span of 2 bases. Looked up from germline, CDR1 is LNHDA and CDR2 is SQIVND (reference sequence). The CDR3 reads CASSIADTQYF. The DNA for the CDR3 is TGTGCCAGTAGTATCGCAGATACGCAGTATTTT.

This clonotype appeared many times. The chain uses TRBV6-5 and TRBJ2-1; TRBD1 is a possible D gene (6 bases). Germline values: CDR1 MNHEY, CDR2 SVGAGI. The CDR3 length is 15 residues. The V and J ends lost 2 bases and 7 bases respectively, with 15 bases between them. CDR3: CASSYTGQYRNEQFF. CDR3 sequence (DNA): TGTGCCAGCAGTTACACGGGACAATATCGAAATGAGCAGTTCTTC.

This clonotype was found many times. The J gene is TRBJ2-1, the V gene TRBV5-1, with D possibly TRBD2 on 5 matching bases. The CDR3 extends over 14 amino acids. CDR1 is SGHRS and CDR2 is YFSETQ in the germline V gene. Trimming left V 1 base short and J 6 bases short, with 11 bases between. The CDR3 DNA reads TGCGCCAGCAGCTTGAGAGGGCCTGGCAATGAGCAGTTCTTC. Translating gives CASSLRGPGNEQFF.

Note on this clonotype: A read error is possible here, since a much larger clone lies one base away. The chain joins TRBV12-3 or TRBV12-4 to TRBJ2-1; D might be TRBD1 (5 bases). The CDR3 has 13 amino acids. The CDR3 region is CVSSRTDNNEQFF. CDR3 DNA sequence: TGTGTCAGCAGCCGAACGGACAACAATGAGCAGTTCTTC.

This clonotype came up once. This could be a read error, since a much larger clone is one nucleotide away. The rearrangement uses TRBV10-3 and TRBJ2-3; possible D gene TRBD1, 6 bases. The germline gives CDR1 ENHRY, CDR2 SYGVKD. The CDR3 runs 13 residues. DNA of the CDR3: TGTGTCATCAGCAAACAGGGTACAGATACGCAGTATTTT. Translated: CVISKQGTDTQYF.

This clonotype is labeled as medium-sized. The chain employs TRBV6-1 and TRBJ2-3; maybe TRBD2 (6 bases). There are 14 residues in the CDR3. With 3 bases removed from V and 1 base from J, the gap between germline ends came to 8 bases. Germline CDR1 reads MNHNS; CDR2 reads SASEGT. CDR3 region: CASSDGGGTDTQYF. The CDR3 nucleotides are TGTGCCAGCAGTGACGGCGGGGGCACAGATACGCAGTATTTT.

This clonotype was seen many times. V gene TRBV6-2 or TRBV6-3 combines with J gene TRBJ2-1; no clear D. This CDR3 has 11 residues. The germline gives CDR1 MNHEY, CDR2 SVGEGT. Between the trimmed V and J ends, which lost 4 bases and 6 bases, there was a span of 4 bases. In DNA, the CDR3 is TGTGCCAGCAGTTTGGCCAATGAGCAGTTCTTC. Amino acid sequence: CASSLANEQFF.

This clonotype was seen repeatedly, ten times or more. This chain joins TRBV7-2 and TRBJ2-1, with a weak D call TRBD1 (6 bases). This CDR3 has 15 amino acids. The germline V gene has CDR1 SGHTA and CDR2 FQGNSA. Trimming cost V 4 bases and J 4 bases, with 14 bases left between them. CDR3 sequence (DNA): TGTGCCAGCAGCTCCCCCGGGACATTGTACAATGAGCAGTTCTTC. The encoded protein is CASSSPGTLYNEQFF.

V and J are TRBV27 and TRBJ2-1, with TRBD2 matching 14 bases. The CDR3 has 16 residues. Germline loops: CDR1 MNHEY, CDR2 SMNVEV (reference sequence). J lost 7 bases, V lost 6 bases, and 8 bases had no gene match. For the CDR3, the DNA is TGTGCCAGCAGCCGACTAGCGGGAGGGCCGGGGAATGAGCAGTTCTTC. Translation: CASSRLAGGPGNEQFF.